These 10 T cell receptor beta chains share one sample of origin, sequenced in a study of shared clonotypes between healthy human individuals (dated by TCRdb to the early 2020s). For the CD8 naive samples, CD45RO-negative cells were positively selected for CCR7, yielding a CD45RA+CCR7+ population from which TemRA cells were excluded. Receptors were amplified or captured by the immunoSEQ multiplex PCR assay. Not all clones reach the TCRdb copy of this immuneACCESS table, which keeps in-frame sequences only. Checked studies attribute under half of the gap to unresolved V genes and leave the rest unexplained. Here the sample has roughly 850,000 clones; roughly 96% occur a single time. The ten largest clones represent approximately 0.2% of the sample. Sequencing input: naive CD8+ T cells sorted from blood. The cell subset or site label for this specimen denotes: CD45RA+CCR7+. Source of these receptors: a man aged 25-45 years in good health.

This clone has only one observation. The DNA of the CDR3 is TGTGCCAGCAGTTTTGGACTAGCGGGAGGGTACAATGAGCAGTTCTTC. Protein product: CASSFGLAGGYNEQFF. J is TRBJ2-1 and V is TRBV27; 15 positions match TRBD2. Germline CDR1 reads MNHEY; CDR2 reads SMNVEV (reference sequence). CDR3 length: 16 amino acids. The V and J ends lost 3 bases and 4 bases, in that order; junction bases with no gene match: 1.

This chain uses TRBV5-1 with TRBJ1-5; D perhaps matches TRBD1 (5 bases). The CDR3 contains 16 residues. The V and J ends lost 0 bases and 2 bases respectively, with 12 bases between them. CDR1 and CDR2 (germline): SGHRS, YFSETQ. The CDR3 sequence is CASSLDPGIGNQPQHF. The CDR3 coding sequence is TGCGCCAGCAGCTTGGATCCAGGGATCGGCAATCAGCCCCAGCATTTT.

This chain connects TRBV4-3 to TRBJ2-1, with a possible D match to TRBD1 (6 bases). Looked up from germline, CDR1 is LGHNA and CDR2 is YSLEER. The CDR3 sequence is 16 residues long. V lost 1 base and J lost 5, with 15 bases in between. CDR3 sequence (DNA): TGCGCCAGCAGCCAAGGTACAGGGAGTAACGACAATGAGCAGTTCTTC. This translates into CASSQGTGSNDNEQFF.

The J gene is TRBJ1-4, the V gene TRBV28; 7 nucleotides line up with TRBD1. The CDR3 runs to 15 residues. Germline V gene lookup returns CDR1 MDHEN and CDR2 SYDVKM. Unmatched junction bases numbered 10, after V lost 2 bases and J lost 10 bases. The CDR3 here is CASSLDRQGEVKLFF. The CDR3 DNA sequence: TGTGCCAGCAGTTTAGACCGACAGGGAGAGGTAAAACTGTTTTTT.

The rearrangement joins TRBV7-6 to TRBJ2-1; D gene ambiguous. CDR3 length: 12 residues. V was pared by 4 bases and J by 5 bases, with 6 bases between. Germline V gene sequence: CDR1 SGHVS, CDR2 FNYEAQ. CDR3 residues: CASSSQDNEQFF. The CDR3 nucleotides read TGTGCCAGCAGCTCCCAAGACAATGAGCAGTTCTTC.

On this clone itself: Other nucleotide sequences in the sample specify the same CDR3. This chain links TRBV20-1 with TRBJ2-3; tentatively, D is TRBD2 (6 bases). The germline V gene has CDR1 DFQATT and CDR2 SNEGSKA (reference sequence). The CDR3 covers 11 residues. V gave up 3 bases and J gave up 6 bases, with 7 bases separating them. The chain's CDR3 is CSAREGDTQYF. Here the CDR3 DNA reads TGCAGTGCTAGGGAGGGGGATACGCAGTATTTT.

This chain joins TRBV6-6 and TRBJ2-1; weak D call: TRBD1 (6 bases). In germline, CDR1 is MNHNY, CDR2 SVGAGI (reference sequence). Between the trimmed V and J ends, which lost 5 bases and 7 bases, there was a span of 12 bases. The CDR3 contains 13 residues. This CDR3 is CASSPIQGNEQFF. CDR3 in DNA: TGTGCCAGCAGTCCAATACAGGGAAATGAGCAGTTCTTC.

The chain uses TRBV27 and TRBJ1-2; 12 positions agree with TRBD1. This CDR3 has 15 residues. Germline loops: CDR1 MNHEY, CDR2 SMNVEV (reference sequence). J gave up 8 bases and V 2 bases, and 6 bases lay outside the gene matches. The CDR3 DNA sequence: TGTGCCAGCAGTTTAACTGGGACAGGGGGCCTCGGCTACACCTTC. Its translation: CASSLTGTGGLGYTF.

Worth noting for this clone: The same CDR3 can be traced to other DNA sequences in this sample. The genes are TRBV7-9 and TRBJ2-7; D remains ambiguous. Germline V gene lookup returns CDR1 SEHNR and CDR2 FQNEAQ (reference sequence). The CDR3 sequence is 12 residues long. V lost 2 bases, J lost 3 bases, and 5 bases lay in between. CDR3 protein: CASSLSNYEQYF. CDR3 coding DNA: TGTGCCAGCAGCTTATCTAACTACGAGCAGTACTTC.

The V and J genes are TRBV7-8 and TRBJ2-7, with 8 bases aligning to TRBD1. The CDR3 is 16 residues long. Trimming at V came to 1 base and at J to 0 bases, leaving 5 bases not matched to a gene. The germline V gene has CDR1 SGHVS and CDR2 FQNEAQ. In DNA, the CDR3 is TGTGCCAGCAGCTTAGGGACAGGGTATAGCTCCTACGAGCAGTACTTC. Its translation: CASSLGTGYSSYEQYF.